This T cell receptor (beta chain) was documented in a study of beta chain features in type 1 diabetes. As regards this clone: Its antigen remains unidentified.

General study findings and limits: Shorter TCRB CDR3s, moderately but significantly so, were found in Type 1 diabetes patients in all four CD4+ subsets.

This CDR3 has 13 residues. Trimming at V came to 4 bases and at J to 5 bases, leaving 2 bases not matched to a gene. Germline V CDR1 and CDR2: SGHRS, YFSETQ. What was sequenced were expressed TCRB transcripts, since all of the isolated RNA had been reverse transcribed. The method was immunoSEQ multiplex PCR; TCRdb's version includes in-frame clones alone and lacks a portion of them. The sample consists of some 140,000 clones, roughly 10% of them appearing once. This chain joins TRBV5-1 and TRBJ2-4; TRBD1 matches 8 bases. The receptor was derived from a man in his thirties or forties with type 1 diabetes. The sequencing input was central memory CD4+ T cells from blood. Written as DNA, the CDR3 is TGCGCCAGCAGCCCGACAGGGGAAAACATTCAGTACTTC. Its protein product is CASSPTGENIQYF.